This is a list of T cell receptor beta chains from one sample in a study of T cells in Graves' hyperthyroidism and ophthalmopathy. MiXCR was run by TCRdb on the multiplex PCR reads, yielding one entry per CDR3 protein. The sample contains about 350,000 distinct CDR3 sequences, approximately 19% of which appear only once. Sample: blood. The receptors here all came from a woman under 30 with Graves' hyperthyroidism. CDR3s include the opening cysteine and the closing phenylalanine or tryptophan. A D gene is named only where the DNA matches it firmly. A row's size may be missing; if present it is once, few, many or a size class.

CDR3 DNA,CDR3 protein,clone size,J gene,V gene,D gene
TGTGCCAGCAGCCGCAGTTTGCAGGGTAACTATGGCTACACCTTC,CASSRSLQGNYGYTF,many,TRBJ1-2,TRBV12-3/TRBV12-4,.
TGTGCCAGCAGAGAAGGGACAGGGGGCTATGGCTACACCTTC,CASREGTGGYGYTF,.,TRBJ1-2,TRBV6-1,TRBD1
TGTGCCAGCTCAGAAGGGTCCTTGGGTGGCGAGCAGTACTTC,CASSEGSLGGEQYF,.,TRBJ2-7,TRBV18,.
TGCGCCAGCAGCTCCAGCCTTGGCACTGAAGCTTTCTTT,CASSSSLGTEAFF,many,TRBJ1-1,TRBV5-1,.
TGTGCCAGCAGTTTAGATGAATCCGACGAGCAGTACTTC,CASSLDESDEQYF,many,TRBJ2-7,TRBV12-3/TRBV12-4,.
TGTGCCAGCAGTTCTGGGGGATTTAAGGGCCGCGGTCCAAACACCATATATTTT,CASSSGGFKGRGPNTIYF,many,TRBJ1-3,TRBV6-2/TRBV6-3,.
TGTGCCAGCAGCCAAGAAGCCAGCTCCTACGAGCAGTACTTC,CASSQEASSYEQYF,many,TRBJ2-7,TRBV3-1,.
TGTGCCAGCATATGGGCAGATAATTCACCCCTCCACTTT,CASIWADNSPLHF,many,TRBJ1-6,TRBV6-5,.
TGTGCCACCCGGGGGGGCTGGGGCACCGGGGAGCTGTTTTTT,CATRGGWGTGELFF,many,TRBJ2-2,TRBV12-3/TRBV12-4,TRBD2
TGTGCCAGCCGACGAGGCCCGTACTATGGCTACACCTTC,CASRRGPYYGYTF,many,TRBJ1-2,TRBV9,.
TGCGCCAGCAGCTTTTCAGGGCAGACCTACGAGCAGTACTTC,CASSFSGQTYEQYF,many,TRBJ2-7,TRBV5-1,.
TGTGCCAGCAGCCAAGATTATCGGACAGGGCGTACCGGGGAGCTGTTTTTT,CASSQDYRTGRTGELFF,few,TRBJ2-2,TRBV3-1,TRBD1
TGTGCCAGCAGCGCGCCGGGGGCTGGAAACACCATATATTTT,CASSAPGAGNTIYF,.,TRBJ1-3,TRBV12-3/TRBV12-4,.
TGTGCCAGCAGCGTCCCCGGGACAGGGGATCTCTATGGCTACACCTTC,CASSVPGTGDLYGYTF,many,TRBJ1-2,TRBV11-1,TRBD1
TGTGCCAGCAGTTCCCGGGGACAGTATGGCTACACCTTC,CASSSRGQYGYTF,many,TRBJ1-2,TRBV6-5,TRBD1
TGTGCCGGCCGGACACAGGGGTCTAGCAATCAGCCCCAGCATTTT,CAGRTQGSSNQPQHF,many,TRBJ1-5,TRBV28,TRBD1
TGTGCCAGCAGTACAGGGGGAAACATTCAGTACTTC,CASSTGGNIQYF,many,TRBJ2-4,TRBV6-1,TRBD1
TGTGCCGGGGACCAAAACACTGAAGCTTTCTTT,CAGDQNTEAFF,many,TRBJ1-1,TRBV2,.
TGTGCCAGCAGTTTTTCTCGGGCAGGGGCTTACGAGCAGTACTTC,CASSFSRAGAYEQYF,many,TRBJ2-7,TRBV12-3/TRBV12-4,.
TGTGCCAGCAGCTTAGCGACAAACAATGAGCAGTTCTTC,CASSLATNNEQFF,.,TRBJ2-1,TRBV11-3,.
TGTGCCAGCAAATTCCCGGGACAGGGGGACTCCTACGAGCAGTACTTC,CASKFPGQGDSYEQYF,.,TRBJ2-7,TRBV12-3/TRBV12-4,TRBD1
TGTGCCAGCAGGCCGGGACAGAGCTATGGCTACACCTTC,CASRPGQSYGYTF,.,TRBJ1-2,TRBV6-4,TRBD1
TGTGCCAGCAGCACGACAGTTGAAGCTTTCTTT,CASSTTVEAFF,many,TRBJ1-1,TRBV6-5,.
TGTGCCAGCAGCCCCGCAGGGCGGAGAATGAACACTGAAGCTTTCTTT,CASSPAGRRMNTEAFF,many,TRBJ1-1,TRBV13,.
TGTGCCTGGAGTACCTACAGGGGCGGGGAGCTGTTTTTT,CAWSTYRGGELFF,few,TRBJ2-2,TRBV30,TRBD1
TGTGCCAGCAGCCAAGGTCTGGCAGTATACCCCTACGAGCAGTACTTC,CASSQGLAVYPYEQYF,.,TRBJ2-7,TRBV3-1,.
TGTGCCAGCAGTATAAGGGACGGACCCTACGAGCAGTACTTC,CASSIRDGPYEQYF,many,TRBJ2-7,TRBV12-3/TRBV12-4,.
TGTGCCAGCAGCTCTGGGGGGGGCGGACAGCCCCAGCATTTT,CASSSGGGGQPQHF,few,TRBJ1-5,TRBV6-1,.
TGTTCCAGCAGTTTAGCGGGGGCCGGGGAGCTGTTTTTT,CSSSLAGAGELFF,.,TRBJ2-2,TRBV6-2/TRBV6-3,TRBD2
TGTGCCAGCAGCTTTTATGCGGGGGGAGAGACCCAGTACTTC,CASSFYAGGETQYF,many,TRBJ2-5,TRBV13,TRBD2
TGTGCCAGCAGCGGTGGGGCCAGGGCCCCGAACACTGAAGCTTTCTTT,CASSGGARAPNTEAFF,.,TRBJ1-1,TRBV5-4,.
TGTGCCAGCAGTACAGACGGGATTTACGCTGAAGCTTTCTTT,CASSTDGIYAEAFF,many,TRBJ1-1,TRBV2,.
TGTGCCAGCAGTCCGTTCGACAGGGGAAGAACCTTC,CASSPFDRGRTF,many,TRBJ1-2,TRBV27,TRBD1
TGTGCCAGCAGTACCGGGACAGGGCAACCGATGCGCTACTTC,CASSTGTGQPMRYF,many,TRBJ2-7,TRBV28,TRBD1
TGTGCCAGCAGCCGCACAGTCTACACTGAAGCTTTCTTT,CASSRTVYTEAFF,few,TRBJ1-1,TRBV6-1,.
TGTGCCACCAGCTTCCGAGAGGGGAACACTGAAGCTTTCTTT,CATSFREGNTEAFF,many,TRBJ1-1,TRBV15,.
TGTGCCAGCAGCGCATTCGGACAACCTGGAAACACCATATATTTT,CASSAFGQPGNTIYF,many,TRBJ1-3,TRBV7-2,.
TGTGCCAGCAGCCCGCGGGTCATGAACACTGAAGCTTTCTTT,CASSPRVMNTEAFF,many,TRBJ1-1,TRBV7-2,.
TGTGCCAGCAGTCTCCAACCCCAGATTACGAACACTGAAGCTTTCTTT,CASSLQPQITNTEAFF,many,TRBJ1-1,TRBV6-2/TRBV6-3,.
TGCAGTGCTAACAGGCCTGAAGAGACCCAGTACTTC,CSANRPEETQYF,many,TRBJ2-5,TRBV20-1,.
TGTGCCAGCAGCCCGACCTTGACAATCAGCTATGGCTACACCTTC,CASSPTLTISYGYTF,many,TRBJ1-2,TRBV6-5,.
TGTGCCAGCTCTTTAGACACCTTCAATCAGCCCCAGCATTTT,CASSLDTFNQPQHF,many,TRBJ1-5,TRBV18,.
TGCAGTGCTAGAGTCCTAGCGGGGGGGGCCTACGAGCAGTACTTC,CSARVLAGGAYEQYF,.,TRBJ2-7,TRBV20-1,TRBD2
TGTGCCATCAGTGAGTCTACTGGGGGCCTCCAGACGACCCAGTACTTC,CAISESTGGLQTTQYF,once,TRBJ2-5,TRBV10-3,.
TGTGCCAGCAGTGTCGGGCAGAATATGAACACTGAAGCTTTCTTT,CASSVGQNMNTEAFF,many,TRBJ1-1,TRBV25-1,.